The 15 T cell receptor beta chains listed next were all sequenced from one sample in a study of blood T cell repertoires in COVID-19. The data were produced by immunoSEQ multiplex PCR, yet TCRdb's version contains in-frame clones alone and is incomplete. Among 50,000 or so clones listed, roughly 89% were seen once. Sequenced input: peripheral blood. These receptors all stem from a man older than 75 with acute or convalescent COVID-19.

This sequence joins TRBV6-1 and TRBJ1-2; tentatively, D is TRBD1 (6 bases). Deletions cut 1 base from V and 6 bases from J, with 12 bases between. The germline CDR1 and CDR2 sequences are MNHNS and SASEGT. The CDR3 spans 14 residues. The CDR3 spells CASSEVGGRDGYTF. CDR3 sequence (DNA): TGTGCCAGCAGTGAAGTAGGGGGGAGGGATGGCTACACCTTC.

V and J are TRBV6-5 and TRBJ2-7; tentatively, D is TRBD1 (5 bases). Germline values: CDR1 MNHEY, CDR2 SVGAGI. This CDR3 comprises 11 residues. The V and J ends lost 6 bases and 2 bases respectively, with 5 bases between them. CDR3 residues: CASRGAYEQYF. CDR3 DNA sequence: TGTGCCAGCAGAGGGGCCTACGAGCAGTACTTC.

The chain uses TRBV5-1 and TRBJ1-4, with TRBD1 matching 9 bases. In germline, CDR1 is SGHRS, CDR2 YFSETQ. This CDR3 is 14 amino acids long. Losses at the gene ends were 4 bases for V and 6 bases for J; bases not matched to a gene: 4. The CDR3 sequence is CASSPGTGYEKLFF. CDR3 DNA sequence: TGCGCCAGCAGCCCCGGGACAGGGTATGAAAAACTGTTTTTT.

This chain links TRBV28 with TRBJ2-7; D might be TRBD2 (6 bases). Trimming took 8 bases from V and 7 from J, leaving 18 bases between them. The germline V gene has CDR1 MDHEN and CDR2 SYDVKM. The CDR3 is 13 residues long. The CDR3 nucleotides read TGTGCCAGCCATTCCGGAGGGCGGGGAGAGCAGTACTTC. It yields the protein CASHSGGRGEQYF.

This clone was seen only a few times. The V and J genes are TRBV18 and TRBJ1-1; 7 bases line up with TRBD1. This CDR3 has 12 amino acids. The V gene end was trimmed by 6 bases and the J gene end by 4 bases; junction bases not matched to a gene: 2. The V gene's germline CDR1 is KGHSH and CDR2 LQKENI. In DNA form, the CDR3 reads TGTGCCAGCTCGCGACAGGGCACTGAAGCTTTCTTT. It yields the protein CASSRQGTEAFF.

The J gene is TRBJ1-1, the V gene TRBV5-1, with 7 bases identical to TRBD1. The J segment lost 1 base and the V segment lost 0 bases, leaving 3 bases of the junction unmatched. This CDR3 has 15 residues. Germline lookup yields CDR1 SGHRS and CDR2 YFSETQ. CDR3 protein: CASSLVDRENTEAFF. CDR3 coding DNA: TGCGCCAGCAGCTTGGTTGACAGGGAGAACACTGAAGCTTTCTTT.

The chain uses TRBV19 and TRBJ1-6, with D unclear. V shed 7 bases and J shed 5 bases, with 12 bases lying between them. The CDR3 consists of 14 residues. Germline assignment: CDR1 LNHDA and CDR2 SQIVND (reference sequence). CDR3: CASKRYSDNSPLHF. CDR3 nucleotides: TGTGCCAGTAAGAGATATTCGGATAATTCACCCCTCCACTTT.

This chain links TRBV19 with TRBJ1-2, with 8 bases fitting TRBD1. The V and J ends lost 4 bases and 6 bases, in that order; junction bases with no gene match: 10. This CDR3 has 15 residues. CDR1 and CDR2 from the germline V gene are LNHDA and SQIVND (reference sequence). CDR3 DNA sequence: TGTGCCAGTAGTAAGTCAGCCAGGGGGCGAGATGGCTACACCTTC. This codes for CASSKSARGRDGYTF.

The chain's CDR3 is CASIGGGQGPAGSPLHF. In DNA, the CDR3 is TGTGCCAGCATCGGCGGGGGACAGGGCCCCGCCGGATCACCCCTCCACTTT. The chain links TRBV21-1 to TRBJ1-6; the table assigns TRBD1, which was not confirmed against the DNA. TRBV21-1 corresponds to a pseudogene. The CDR3 spans 17 residues.

This sequence joins TRBV5-1 and TRBJ2-3; the match to TRBD2 covers 10 bases. CDR1 and CDR2 from the germline V gene are SGHRS and YFSETQ. The length of the CDR3 is 16 residues. The J segment lost 4 bases and the V segment lost 3 bases, leaving 8 bases of the junction unmatched. The CDR3 DNA is TGCGCCAGCAGCTGGGGAGCGGGGGGGCGATCAGATACGCAGTATTTT. It encodes CASSWGAGGRSDTQYF.

The V and J genes are TRBV5-1 and TRBJ1-4; D call uncertain. Germline CDR1 is SGHRS and CDR2 is YFSETQ. Trimming pared 1 base from V and 0 bases from J, leaving 7 bases between. The CDR3 is 15 amino acids. CDR3 protein: CASSLTDATNEKLFF. The DNA of the CDR3 is TGCGCCAGCAGCTTGACAGACGCAACTAATGAAAAACTGTTTTTT.

The chain employs TRBV5-6 and TRBJ2-7; D is perhaps TRBD1 (6 bases). V was trimmed by 4 bases and J by 2 bases, leaving 13 bases between them. Germline values: CDR1 SGHDT, CDR2 YYEEEE. There are 14 residues in the CDR3. The CDR3 loop reads CASSPLGAAYEQYF. CDR3 bases: TGTGCCAGCAGCCCCCTGGGGGCCGCCTACGAGCAGTACTTC.

The CDR3 coding sequence is TGTGCCAGCAATTCCGGGATACACGCTCGTGAGCAGTTCTTC. Translated, it gives CASNSGIHAREQFF. V gene TRBV28 combines with J gene TRBJ2-1; D is perhaps TRBD2 (5 bases). The V gene's germline CDR1 is MDHEN and CDR2 SYDVKM. V lost 7 bases to trimming and J lost 9 bases, with 19 bases between them. This CDR3 comprises 14 residues.

CDR3 loop: CASSDVGGTQPQHF. The CDR3 bases are TGTGCCAGCAGTGACGTTGGGGGGACTCAGCCCCAGCATTTT. The rearrangement links TRBV6-4 to TRBJ1-5; the D gene is possibly TRBD1 (5 bases). Deletions cut 2 bases from V and 6 bases from J, with 11 bases between. Germline CDR1 and CDR2: MRHNA and SNTAGT. CDR3 length equals 14 residues.

The chain combines TRBV7-2 with TRBJ1-6; 8 bases map to TRBD1. This CDR3 is 15 amino acids long. V lost 5 bases and J lost 6; bases outside the gene matches: 6. The germline CDR1 and CDR2 sequences are SGHTA and FQGNSA. CDR3 region: CASSGQGAANSPLHF. The CDR3 DNA reads TGTGCCAGCAGCGGTCAGGGGGCGGCTAATTCACCCCTCCACTTT. Supplemented by reference TRBV7-2 and TRBJ1-6, the full variable domain reads GAGVSQSPSNKVTEKGKDVELRCDPISGHTALYWYRQSLGQGLEFLIYFQGNSAPDKSGLPSDRFSAERTGGSVSTLTIQRTQQEDSAVYLCASSGQGAANSPLHFGNGTRLTVT.